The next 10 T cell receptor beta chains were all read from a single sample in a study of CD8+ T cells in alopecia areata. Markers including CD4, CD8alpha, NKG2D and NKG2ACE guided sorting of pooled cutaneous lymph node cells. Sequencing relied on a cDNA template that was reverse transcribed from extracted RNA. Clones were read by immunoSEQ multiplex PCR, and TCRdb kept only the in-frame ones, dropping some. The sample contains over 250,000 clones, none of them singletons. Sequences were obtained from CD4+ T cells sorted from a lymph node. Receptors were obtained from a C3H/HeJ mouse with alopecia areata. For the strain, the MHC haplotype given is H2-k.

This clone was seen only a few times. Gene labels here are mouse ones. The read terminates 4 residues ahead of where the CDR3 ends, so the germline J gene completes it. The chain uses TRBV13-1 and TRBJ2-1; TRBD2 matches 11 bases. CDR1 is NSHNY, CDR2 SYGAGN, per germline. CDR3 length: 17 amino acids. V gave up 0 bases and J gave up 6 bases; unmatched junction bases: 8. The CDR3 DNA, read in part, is TGTGCCAGCAGTGATGACTGGGGGGGCGCTTGGAGTGCT. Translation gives CASSDDWGGAWSA. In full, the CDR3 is CASSDDWGGAWSAEQFF.

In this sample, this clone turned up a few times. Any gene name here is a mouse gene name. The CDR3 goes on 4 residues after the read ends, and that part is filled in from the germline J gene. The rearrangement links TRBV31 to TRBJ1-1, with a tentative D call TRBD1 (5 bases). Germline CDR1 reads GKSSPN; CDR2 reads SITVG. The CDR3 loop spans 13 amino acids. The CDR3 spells CAWSLVGGTEVFF. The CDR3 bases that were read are TGTGCCTGGAGTCTAGTGGGGGGGACA.

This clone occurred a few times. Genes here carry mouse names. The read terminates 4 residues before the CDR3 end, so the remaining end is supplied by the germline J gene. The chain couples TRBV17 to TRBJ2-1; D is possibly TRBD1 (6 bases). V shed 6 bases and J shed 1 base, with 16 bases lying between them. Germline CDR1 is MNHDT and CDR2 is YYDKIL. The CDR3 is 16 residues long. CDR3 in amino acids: CASRPSPGQNYAEQFF. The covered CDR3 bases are TGTGCTAGCAGACCTTCCCCGGGACAAAACTATGCT.

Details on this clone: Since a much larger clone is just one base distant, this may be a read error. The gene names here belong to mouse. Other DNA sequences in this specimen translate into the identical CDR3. The sequenced CDR3 bases are TGTGCCAGCAGTGAGGACAGGGGGGACTCC. It specifies CASSEDRGDS. The whole CDR3 reads CASSEDRGDSDYTF. The chain employs TRBV13-3 and TRBJ1-2; 10 nucleotides line up with TRBD1. Read sequence stops 4 residues before the CDR3 end, and the germline J gene provides the missing end. CDR1 is NNHDY and CDR2 is SYVADS in the germline V gene. CDR3 length: 14 amino acids. V trimming: 2 bases; J trimming: 3 bases; junction bases outside the gene matches: 1.

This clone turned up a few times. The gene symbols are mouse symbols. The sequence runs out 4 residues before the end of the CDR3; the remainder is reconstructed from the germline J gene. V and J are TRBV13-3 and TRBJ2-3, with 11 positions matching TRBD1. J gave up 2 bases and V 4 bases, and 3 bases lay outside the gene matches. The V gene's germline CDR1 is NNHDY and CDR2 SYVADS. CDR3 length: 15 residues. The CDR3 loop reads CASSTDRGPAETLYF. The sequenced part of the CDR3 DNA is TGTGCCAGCAGTACGGACAGGGGGCCTGCAGAA.

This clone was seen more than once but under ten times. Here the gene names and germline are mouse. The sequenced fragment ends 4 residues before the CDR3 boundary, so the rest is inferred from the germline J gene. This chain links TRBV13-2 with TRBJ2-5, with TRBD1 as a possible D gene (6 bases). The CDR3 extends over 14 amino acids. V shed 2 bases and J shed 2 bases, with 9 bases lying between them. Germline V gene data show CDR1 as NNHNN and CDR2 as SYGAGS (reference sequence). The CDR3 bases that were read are TGTGCCAGCGGTGAAAGACAGGTCCAAGAC. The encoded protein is CASGERQVQD. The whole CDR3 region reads CASGERQVQDTQYF.

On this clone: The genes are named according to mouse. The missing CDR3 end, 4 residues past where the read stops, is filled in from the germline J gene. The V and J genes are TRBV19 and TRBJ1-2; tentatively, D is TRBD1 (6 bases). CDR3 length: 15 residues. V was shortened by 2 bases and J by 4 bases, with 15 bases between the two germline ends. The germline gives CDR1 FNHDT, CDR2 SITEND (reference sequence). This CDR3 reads CASSIGGARISDYTF. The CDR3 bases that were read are TGTGCCAGCAGTATTGGGGGGGCGCGTATCTCC. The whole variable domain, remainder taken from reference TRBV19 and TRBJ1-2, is GGIITQTPKFLIGQEGQKLTLKCQQNFNHDTMYWYRQDSGKGLRLIYYSITENDLQKGDLSEGYDASREKKSSFSLTVTSAQKNEMAVFLCASSIGGARISDYTFGSGTRLLVI.

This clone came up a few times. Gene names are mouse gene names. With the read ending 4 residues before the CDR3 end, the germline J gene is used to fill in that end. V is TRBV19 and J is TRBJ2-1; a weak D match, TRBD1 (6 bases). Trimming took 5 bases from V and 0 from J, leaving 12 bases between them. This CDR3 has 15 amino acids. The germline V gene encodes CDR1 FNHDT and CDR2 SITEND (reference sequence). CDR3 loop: CASRSGEANYAEQFF. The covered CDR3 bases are TGTGCCAGCAGGTCAGGGGAGGCTAACTATGCT.

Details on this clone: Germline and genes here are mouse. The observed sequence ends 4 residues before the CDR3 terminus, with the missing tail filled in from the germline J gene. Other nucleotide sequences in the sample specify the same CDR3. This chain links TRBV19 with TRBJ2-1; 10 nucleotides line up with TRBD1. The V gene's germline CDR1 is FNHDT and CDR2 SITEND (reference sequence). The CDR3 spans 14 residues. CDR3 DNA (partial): TGTGCCAGCAGTATACTGGGACAGGGGGCT. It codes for CASSILGQGA. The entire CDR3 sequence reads CASSILGQGAEQFF.

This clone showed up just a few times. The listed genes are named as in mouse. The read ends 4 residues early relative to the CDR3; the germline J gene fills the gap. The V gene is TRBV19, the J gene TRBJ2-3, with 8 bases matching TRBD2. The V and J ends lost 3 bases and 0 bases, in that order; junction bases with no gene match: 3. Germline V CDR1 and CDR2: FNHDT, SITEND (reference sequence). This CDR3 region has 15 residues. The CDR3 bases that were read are TGTGCCAGCAGTAAGACTGGGGCTAGTGCAGAA. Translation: CASSKTGASAE. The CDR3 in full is CASSKTGASAETLYF. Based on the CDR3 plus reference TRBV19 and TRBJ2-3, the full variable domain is GGIITQTPKFLIGQEGQKLTLKCQQNFNHDTMYWYRQDSGKGLRLIYYSITENDLQKGDLSEGYDASREKKSSFSLTVTSAQKNEMAVFLCASSKTGASAETLYFGSGTRLTVL.